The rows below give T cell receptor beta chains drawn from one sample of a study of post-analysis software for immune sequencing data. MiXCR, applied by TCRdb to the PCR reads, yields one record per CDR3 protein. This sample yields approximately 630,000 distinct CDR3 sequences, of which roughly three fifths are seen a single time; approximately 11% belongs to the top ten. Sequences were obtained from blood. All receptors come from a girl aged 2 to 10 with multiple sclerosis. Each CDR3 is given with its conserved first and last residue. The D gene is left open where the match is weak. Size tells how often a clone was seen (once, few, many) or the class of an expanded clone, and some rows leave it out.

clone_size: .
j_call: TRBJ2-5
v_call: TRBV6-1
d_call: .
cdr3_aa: CASRIWTSRETQYF
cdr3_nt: TGTGCCAGCAGGATATGGACAAGTCGGGAGACCCAGTACTTC

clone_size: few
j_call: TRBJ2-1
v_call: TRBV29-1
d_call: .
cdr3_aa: CSVRALYNEQFF
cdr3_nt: TGCAGCGTTAGGGCCCTCTACAATGAGCAGTTCTTC

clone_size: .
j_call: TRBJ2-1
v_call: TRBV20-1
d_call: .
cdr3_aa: CSARFPRVPYNEQFF
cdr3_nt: TGCAGTGCTAGATTTCCCAGGGTTCCATACAATGAGCAGTTCTTC

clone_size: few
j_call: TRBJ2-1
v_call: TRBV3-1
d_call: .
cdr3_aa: CASSQQGPEQFF
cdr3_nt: TGTGCCAGCAGCCAACAGGGACCTGAGCAGTTCTTC

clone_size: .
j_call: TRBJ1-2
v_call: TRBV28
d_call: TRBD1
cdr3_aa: CASSLIRTGDTF
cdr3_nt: TGTGCCAGCAGTTTGATCCGGACAGGGGACACCTTC

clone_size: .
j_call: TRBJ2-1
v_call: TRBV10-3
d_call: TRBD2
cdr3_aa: CAIRSTSASSYNEQFF
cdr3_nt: TGTGCCATCAGGTCGACTAGCGCGAGCTCCTACAATGAGCAGTTCTTC

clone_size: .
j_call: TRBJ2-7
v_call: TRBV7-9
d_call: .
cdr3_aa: CASSLDGGFEQYF
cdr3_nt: TGTGCCAGCAGCTTAGATGGAGGGTTCGAGCAGTACTTC

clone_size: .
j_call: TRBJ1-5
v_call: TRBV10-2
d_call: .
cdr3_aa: CASSEGSPNQPQHF
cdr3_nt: TGCGCCAGCAGTGAAGGAAGCCCCAATCAGCCCCAGCATTTT

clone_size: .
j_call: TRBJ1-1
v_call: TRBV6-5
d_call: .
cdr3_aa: CASSYTPRRNEAFF
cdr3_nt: TGTGCCAGCAGTTACACCCCCCGTCGGAATGAAGCTTTCTTT

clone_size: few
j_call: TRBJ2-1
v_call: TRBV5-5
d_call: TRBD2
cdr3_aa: CASSRPSSGNEQFF
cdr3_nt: TGTGCCAGCAGCCGTCCTTCTAGCGGGAATGAGCAGTTCTTC

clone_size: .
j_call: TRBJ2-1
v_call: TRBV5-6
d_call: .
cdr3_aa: CASSPQILDPLIF
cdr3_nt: TGTGCCAGCAGCCCGCAGATTTTAGATCCCTTGATCTTC